Following are 16 T cell receptor beta chains from one sample sequenced in a study of blood T cell repertoires in COVID-19. Here immunoSEQ multiplex PCR was the method, and the copy in TCRdb shows in-frame clones only, minus some. Found here are roughly 200,000 clones, around 83% of them singletons; the top ten hold approximately 13%. Sequencing was done on a sample of peripheral blood. The receptors were sampled from a human donor in a cohort sampled during active COVID-19.

V gene TRBV9 combines with J gene TRBJ2-5, with 8 positions matching TRBD2. CDR1 is SGDLS and CDR2 is YYNGEE in the germline V gene. The CDR3 runs to 16 residues. Trimming removed 0 bases from V and 2 bases from J; junction bases left unmatched: 6. The DNA for the CDR3 is TGTGCCAGCAGCGTAGGTCAGCGGGAGAGACAAGAGACCCAGTACTTC. This translates into CASSVGQRERQETQYF.

The chain carries TRBV7-8 and TRBJ2-1; possible D gene TRBD2, 5 bases. CDR3 length: 16 amino acids. V shed 3 bases and J shed 7 bases, with 19 bases lying between them. The germline CDR1 and CDR2 sequences are SGHVS and FQNEAQ. As DNA, the CDR3 is TGTGCCAGCAGCTTTAGGTGGCTAGCCCCGGCTAATGAGCAGTTCTTC. Translated: CASSFRWLAPANEQFF.

V is TRBV27 and J is TRBJ2-7, with D maybe TRBD2 (6 bases). CDR1 MNHEY and CDR2 SMNVEV come from the germline V gene (reference sequence). V was clipped by 7 bases and J by 0 bases, with 16 bases between them. The CDR3 contains 15 residues. CDR3 sequence reads: CASKISGSSSYEQYF. DNA of the CDR3: TGTGCCAGCAAAATTAGCGGTTCTAGCTCCTACGAGCAGTACTTC.

The chain carries TRBV2 and TRBJ2-2, with 8 bases fitting TRBD2. The CDR3 runs 15 residues. Germline V gives CDR1 SNHLY, CDR2 FYNNEI. Trimming removed 7 bases from V and 4 bases from J; junction bases left unmatched: 8. CDR3 sequence reads: CASTGIAGTTGELFF. DNA of the CDR3: TGTGCCAGCACGGGTATAGCGGGAACCACCGGGGAGCTGTTTTTT.

This clone has just one count. The chain carries TRBV4-1 and TRBJ2-1, with 7 bases fitting TRBD2. This CDR3 region has 16 residues. Germline V gene data show CDR1 as MGHRA and CDR2 as YSYEKL. The ends lost 0 bases at V and 4 bases at J; junction bases unmatched: 6. The CDR3, as DNA: TGCGCCAGCAGCCAAGATTGGGGGAGGGAATACAATGAGCAGTTCTTC. Translated, it gives CASSQDWGREYNEQFF.

The gene calls are TRBV7-8 and TRBJ1-1; 8 bases are shared with TRBD1. This CDR3 is 16 amino acids long. The germline gives CDR1 SGHVS, CDR2 FQNEAQ. V was pared by 4 bases and J by 5 bases, with 12 bases of the junction left unmatched. CDR3 protein: CASSSHTGGAGTEAFF. The DNA of the CDR3 is TGTGCCAGCAGCTCACATACAGGGGGTGCGGGGACTGAAGCTTTCTTT.

The V and J genes are TRBV2 and TRBJ2-1; 8 bases align to TRBD2. CDR3 length: 14 residues. In germline, CDR1 is SNHLY, CDR2 FYNNEI. Trimming removed 4 bases from V and 3 bases from J; junction bases left unmatched: 2. In DNA form, the CDR3 reads TGTGCCAGCAGTGGACTAGCGCACTACAATGAGCAGTTCTTC. This sequence encodes CASSGLAHYNEQFF. Full variable domain (rest looked up from reference TRBV2 and TRBJ2-1): EPEVTQTPSHQVTQMGQEVILRCVPISNHLYFYWYRQILGQKVEFLVSFYNNEISEKSEIFDDQFSVERPDGSNFTLKIRSTKLEDSAMYFCASSGLAHYNEQFFGPGTRLTVL.

V gene TRBV21-1 combines with J gene TRBJ2-2; the table assigns TRBD1, which was not confirmed against the DNA. TRBV21-1 is a listed pseudogene. The CDR3 totals 17 residues. Written as DNA, the CDR3 is TGTGCCAGCAGCGGCTTGGGGAAGGGGCTGTGCACCGGGGAGCTGTTTTTT. This gives the protein CASSGLGKGLCTGELFF.

CDR3 protein: CASSNDGQGYEQYF. The CDR3 coding sequence is TGTGCCAGCAGTAATGACGGACAGGGCTACGAGCAGTACTTC. The chain couples TRBV6-5 to TRBJ2-7, with TRBD1 matching over 8 bases. V lost 5 bases, J lost 3 bases, and 6 bases stayed unmatched. The CDR3 covers 14 residues. Per the germline V gene, CDR1 is MNHEY and CDR2 is SVGAGI.

V and J are TRBV19 and TRBJ2-1; TRBD1 aligns across 10 bases. Germline assignment: CDR1 LNHDA and CDR2 SQIVND (reference sequence). V lost 2 bases and J lost 12; bases outside the gene matches: 13. The CDR3 has 16 residues. CDR3: CASSITGGQGPIRQFF. CDR3 nucleotide sequence: TGTGCCAGTAGTATAACGGGGGGACAGGGGCCCATCCGGCAGTTCTTC.

The chain recombines TRBV27 with TRBJ2-3; 9 bases align to TRBD1. The CDR3 runs to 16 residues. V lost 6 bases to trimming and J lost 0 bases; unmatched junction nucleotides: 7. In germline, CDR1 is MNHEY, CDR2 SMNVEV (reference sequence). CDR3 in amino acids: CASRARDRASTDTQYF. In DNA form, the CDR3 reads TGTGCCAGCAGGGCCCGGGACAGGGCTAGCACAGATACGCAGTATTTT.

The sample holds one count of this clone. The rearrangement links TRBV7-9 to TRBJ1-6, with TRBD1 matching over 8 bases. Trimming at V came to 3 bases and at J to 7 bases, leaving 2 bases not matched to a gene. The CDR3 runs to 14 residues. Germline CDR1 SEHNR, CDR2 FQNEAQ (reference sequence). CDR3 nucleotides: TGTGCCAGCAGCTTCCAGGGGGCAAATTCACCCCTCCACTTT. Amino acid sequence: CASSFQGANSPLHF.

This clone was seen only once. The chain employs TRBV28 and TRBJ2-2; perhaps TRBD1 as D (5 bases). The V gene lost 8 bases and the J gene lost 4 bases, with 14 bases spanning the gap. The length of the CDR3 is 14 residues. CDR1 is MDHEN, CDR2 SYDVKM, per germline. In DNA, the CDR3 is TGTGCCAGCTCGTTGCAGGGCCTCACCGGGGAGCTGTTTTTT. Translating gives CASSLQGLTGELFF.

The rearrangement links TRBV6-5 to TRBJ2-7; 7 positions agree with TRBD1. V trimming: 8 bases; J trimming: 2 bases; junction bases outside the gene matches: 12. Germline V gene sequence: CDR1 MNHEY, CDR2 SVGAGI. CDR3 length: 15 amino acids. The CDR3 DNA reads as TGTGCCAGCCGAAGAGGGGGCCTTGGGACCTACGAGCAGTACTTC. Translating it yields CASRRGGLGTYEQYF.

The chain links TRBV6-5 to TRBJ2-5; weak D call: TRBD2 (5 bases). V was clipped by 8 bases and J by 2 bases, with 18 bases between them. This CDR3 region has 15 residues. Germline V gives CDR1 MNHEY, CDR2 SVGAGI. CDR3 sequence reads: CASGSPRALQETQYF. The CDR3 DNA follows: TGTGCCAGCGGGTCCCCGCGGGCCCTGCAAGAGACCCAGTACTTC.

The chain links TRBV5-1 to TRBJ2-3; D not certain. The CDR3 runs 14 residues. Germline CDR1 and CDR2: SGHRS and YFSETQ. V lost 3 bases, J lost 4 bases, and 12 bases lay in between. CDR3 sequence: CASSSTTWPDTQYF. CDR3 sequence (DNA): TGCGCCAGCAGCTCTACTACTTGGCCAGATACGCAGTATTTT. The full variable domain, rest sourced from reference TRBV5-1 and TRBJ2-3, is KAGVTQTPRYLIKTRGQQVTLSCSPISGHRSVSWYQQTPGQGLQFLFEYFSETQRNKGNFPGRFSGRQFSNSRSEMNVSTLELGDSALYLCASSSTTWPDTQYFGPGTRLTVL.